The entry below gives a single TCR beta chain sequence along with its context. This entry comes from a study of blood T cell repertoires in COVID-19. Study at large: The study drew acute and convalescent COVID-19 samples from the United States, Italy and Spain. Sample material is recorded as cDNA or gDNA derived from T cells, B-cell-depleted T cells, or PBMCs.

TCRdb keeps only in-frame clones here, not all; method: immunoSEQ multiplex PCR. The sample yields tens of thousands of clones, roughly 85% seen once. The CDR3 is 20 amino acids. The receptor comes from a human donor in a cohort sampled during active COVID-19. V and J are TRBV21-1 and TRBJ1-5; the table's D gene call, TRBD1, was not cross checked with the DNA. TRBV21-1 is a listed pseudogene. Specimen: peripheral blood. The CDR3 reads CASSKGARGQKPYSNQPQHF. The CDR3 DNA reads TGTGCCAGCAGCAAAGGGGCTAGGGGACAGAAACCTTATAGCAATCAGCCCCAGCATTTT.